The clone carrying this T cell receptor (beta chain) has just a few counts. Its antigen remains unidentified. The sample comes from a study of T-cell memory formation after mild COVID-19. General study results and limits: The authors did not confirm SARS-CoV-2 specificity of second-wave clones peaking day 37.

TCRdb re-called the 5' RACE reads with MiXCR, one entry per CDR3 protein. Among almost 250,000 distinct CDR3 sequences listed, 15% were seen once. CDR3 length equals 17 residues. The J segment lost 1 base and the V segment lost 3 bases, leaving 11 bases of the junction unmatched. Germline lookup yields CDR1 LNHNV and CDR2 YYDKDF (reference sequence). The source material was PBMCs or a T cell subset sorted from them (not recorded which). The rearrangement joins TRBV15 to TRBJ1-1, with TRBD1 matching 7 bases. The sequence came from an adult woman who had mild COVID-19 (a few samples of this study predate the infection). Cell type and time point are not known. This CDR3 is CATSRTGNLGWNTEAFF. CDR3 DNA: TGTGCCACCAGCAGGACAGGGAATCTCGGTTGGAACACTGAAGCTTTCTTT.